A selection of T cell receptor beta chains follows, all from one sample in a study of T-cell reconstitution after alpha-beta-depleted transplantation in children. TCRdb processed the PCR reads anew with MiXCR; each CDR3 protein has one entry. The repertoire holds roughly 790,000 distinct CDR3 sequences, with about 16% as singletons. The material sequenced was PBMCs, mostly from graft donor cells, taken 360 days after TCRalphabeta/CD19-depleted stem cell transplant. These receptors originate from a male patient between 10 and 17 years old who had a stem cell transplant for acute lymphoblastic leukemia, so the T cells may come from the graft donor. The CDR3 runs from the conserved cysteine through the conserved F or W. The D gene is left open where the match is weak. Clone size is given for some rows only: seen once, a few or many times, or a class if the clone is expanded.

J gene,clone size,V gene,D gene,CDR3 protein,CDR3 DNA
TRBJ1-2,-,TRBV29-1,TRBD1,CSVRDSSNYGYTF,TGCAGCGTTCGGGACAGTTCTAACTATGGCTACACCTTC
TRBJ2-3,-,TRBV12-3/TRBV12-4,-,CASSLPRGEGRNTSTDTQYF,TGTGCCAGCAGTTTACCTCGGGGCGAGGGACGCAACACTAGCACAGATACGCAGTATTTT
TRBJ2-2,-,TRBV29-1,-,CSVDLNTGELFF,TGCAGCGTTGATCTGAACACCGGGGAGCTGTTTTTT
TRBJ2-7,-,TRBV14,TRBD2,CASSLTSGGTPAYEQYF,TGTGCCAGCAGCCTCACTAGCGGAGGAACCCCCGCCTACGAGCAGTACTTC
TRBJ2-1,-,TRBV7-8,TRBD1,CASSFLSGTGVDNEQFF,TGTGCCAGCAGCTTTCTGTCCGGGACAGGGGTGGACAATGAGCAGTTCTTC
TRBJ2-7,-,TRBV6-2/TRBV6-3,TRBD2,CASFGTSSIGLDEQYF,TGTGCCAGTTTCGGGACTAGCTCAATTGGATTGGACGAGCAGTACTTC
TRBJ2-3,few,TRBV5-6,TRBD2,CASSSGLAGVLSDTQYF,TGTGCCAGCAGCTCGGGACTAGCGGGAGTTTTATCAGATACGCAGTATTTT
TRBJ2-4,few,TRBV20-1,-,CSGGEGTAKNIQYF,TGCAGTGGGGGAGAGGGGACAGCCAAAAACATTCAGTACTTC
TRBJ2-3,-,TRBV5-6,-,CASSLAGGFWGDTQYF,TGTGCCAGCAGCTTGGCCGGTGGGTTCTGGGGAGATACGCAGTATTTT
TRBJ2-7,-,TRBV20-1,TRBD2,CSALSLSTSGTYYEQYF,TGCAGTGCTCTCAGCCTTTCGACTAGCGGGACGTACTACGAGCAGTACTTC